This paragraph covers one TCR beta chain sequence. Time point denoted: peripheral blood 6 weeks after treatment start. These data originate in a study of PD-L1 blockade in urothelial cancer. Profiled with immunoSEQ multiplex PCR; TCRdb holds only in-frame clones, not every one. The table records more than 40,000 clones, around 82% of them present only once. Between the trimmed V and J ends, which lost 2 bases and 0 bases, there was a span of 9 bases. CDR1 SGHDT and CDR2 YYEEEE come from the germline V gene. The CDR3 is 15 residues long. Sequenced here: PBMCs, sampled around atezolizumab (anti-PD-L1) treatment. This rearrangement joins TRBV5-6 to TRBJ1-3, with no clear D. This clonotype was obtained from a man in his sixties with urothelial cancer. CDR3 in amino acids: CASSFTENSGNTIYF. The CDR3 bases are TGTGCCAGCAGCTTTACAGAGAACTCTGGAAACACCATATATTTT.